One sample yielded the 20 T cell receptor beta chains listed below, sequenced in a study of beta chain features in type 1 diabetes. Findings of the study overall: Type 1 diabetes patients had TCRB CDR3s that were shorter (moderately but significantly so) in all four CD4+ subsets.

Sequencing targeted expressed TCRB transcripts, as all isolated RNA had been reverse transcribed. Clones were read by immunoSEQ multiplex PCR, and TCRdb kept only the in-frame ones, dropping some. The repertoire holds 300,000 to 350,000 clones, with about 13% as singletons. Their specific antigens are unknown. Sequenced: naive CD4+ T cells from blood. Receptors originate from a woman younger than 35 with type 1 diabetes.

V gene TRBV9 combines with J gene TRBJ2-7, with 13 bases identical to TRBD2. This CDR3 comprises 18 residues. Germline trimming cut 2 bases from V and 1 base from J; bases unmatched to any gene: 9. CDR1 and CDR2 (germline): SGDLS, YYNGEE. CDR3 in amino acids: CASSVGTSGMGYSYEQYF. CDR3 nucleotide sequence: TGTGCCAGCAGCGTCGGGACTAGCGGGATGGGCTATTCCTACGAGCAGTACTTC.

DNA of the CDR3: TGTGCCACCCAGCGGGAGTCCAATGAGCAGTTCTTC. This codes for CATQRESNEQFF. This chain joins TRBV2 and TRBJ2-1, with 8 positions matching TRBD2. This CDR3 has 12 residues. J gave up 6 bases and V 10 bases, and 5 bases lay outside the gene matches. Germline CDR1 is SNHLY and CDR2 is FYNNEI.

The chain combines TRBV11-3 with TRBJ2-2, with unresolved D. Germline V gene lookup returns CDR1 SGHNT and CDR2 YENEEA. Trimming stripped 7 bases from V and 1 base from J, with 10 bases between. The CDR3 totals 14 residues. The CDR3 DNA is TGTGCCAGCAATACCAGGATGAACACCGGGGAGCTGTTTTTT. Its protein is CASNTRMNTGELFF.

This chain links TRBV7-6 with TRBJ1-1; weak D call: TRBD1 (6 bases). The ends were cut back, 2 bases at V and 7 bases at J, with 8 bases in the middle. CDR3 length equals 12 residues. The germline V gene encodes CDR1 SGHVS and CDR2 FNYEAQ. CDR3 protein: CASSLSRGEAFF. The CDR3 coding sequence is TGTGCCAGCAGCTTAAGCAGGGGTGAAGCTTTCTTT.

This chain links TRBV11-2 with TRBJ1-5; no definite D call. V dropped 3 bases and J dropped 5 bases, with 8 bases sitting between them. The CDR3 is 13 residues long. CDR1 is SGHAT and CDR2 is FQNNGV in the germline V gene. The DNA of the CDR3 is TGTGCCAGCAGCTTTTTGGCGGATCAGCCCCAGCATTTT. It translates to CASSFLADQPQHF. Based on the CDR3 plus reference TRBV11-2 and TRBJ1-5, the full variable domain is EAGVAQSPRYKIIEKRQSVAFWCNPISGHATLYWYQQILGQGPKLLIQFQNNGVVDDSQLPKDRFSAERLKGVDSTLKIQPAKLEDSAVYLCASSFLADQPQHFGDGTRLSIL.

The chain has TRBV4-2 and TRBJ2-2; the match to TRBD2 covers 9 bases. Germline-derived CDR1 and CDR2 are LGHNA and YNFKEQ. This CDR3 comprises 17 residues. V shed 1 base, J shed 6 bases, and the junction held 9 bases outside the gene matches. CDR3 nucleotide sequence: TGTGCCAGCAGCCAAGGTCTTCAGGCGGGAGGGTCCGGGGAGCTGTTTTTT. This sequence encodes CASSQGLQAGGSGELFF.

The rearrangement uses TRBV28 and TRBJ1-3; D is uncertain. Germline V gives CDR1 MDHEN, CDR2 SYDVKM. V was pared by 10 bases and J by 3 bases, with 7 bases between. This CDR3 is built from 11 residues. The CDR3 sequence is CATSFGNTIYF. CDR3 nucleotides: TGTGCCACCTCTTTTGGAAACACCATATATTTT.

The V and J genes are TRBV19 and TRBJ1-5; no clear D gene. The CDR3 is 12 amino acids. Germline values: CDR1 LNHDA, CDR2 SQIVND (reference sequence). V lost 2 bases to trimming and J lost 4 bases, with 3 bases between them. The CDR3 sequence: CASSIRNQPQHF. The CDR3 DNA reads TGTGCCAGTAGTATACGGAATCAGCCCCAGCATTTT.

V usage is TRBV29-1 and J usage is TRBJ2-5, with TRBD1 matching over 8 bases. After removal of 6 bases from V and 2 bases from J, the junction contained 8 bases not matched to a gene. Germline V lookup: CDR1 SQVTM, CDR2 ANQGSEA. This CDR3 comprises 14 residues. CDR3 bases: TGCAGCGTCCAGGGGGCGGAGGGGCAAGAGACCCAGTACTTC. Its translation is CSVQGAEGQETQYF. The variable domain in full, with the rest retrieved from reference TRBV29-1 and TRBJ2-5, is SAVISQKPSRDICQRGTSLTIQCQVDSQVTMMFWYRQQPGQSLTLIATANQGSEATYESGFVIDKFPISRPNLTFSTLTVSNMSPEDSSIYLCSVQGAEGQETQYFGPGTRLLVL.

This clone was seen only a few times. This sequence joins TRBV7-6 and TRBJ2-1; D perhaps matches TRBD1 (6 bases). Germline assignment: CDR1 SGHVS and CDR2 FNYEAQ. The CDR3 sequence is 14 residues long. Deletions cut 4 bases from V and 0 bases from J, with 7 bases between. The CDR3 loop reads CASSSRGSYNEQFF. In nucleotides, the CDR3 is TGTGCCAGCAGCTCCAGGGGCTCCTACAATGAGCAGTTCTTC.

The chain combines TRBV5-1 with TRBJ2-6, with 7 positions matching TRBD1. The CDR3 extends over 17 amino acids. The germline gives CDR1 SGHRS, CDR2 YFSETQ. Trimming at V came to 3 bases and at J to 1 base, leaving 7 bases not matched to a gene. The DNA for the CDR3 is TGCGCCAGCAGCTCGCCGGGACAGCCTTCTGGGGCCAACGTCCTGACTTTC. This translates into CASSSPGQPSGANVLTF.

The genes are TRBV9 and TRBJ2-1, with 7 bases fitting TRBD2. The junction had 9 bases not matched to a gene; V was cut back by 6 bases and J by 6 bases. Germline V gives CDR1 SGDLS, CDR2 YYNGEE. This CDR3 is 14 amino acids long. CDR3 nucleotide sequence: TGTGCCAGCACCCCGGGACTACTAACCAATGAGCAGTTCTTC. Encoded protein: CASTPGLLTNEQFF.

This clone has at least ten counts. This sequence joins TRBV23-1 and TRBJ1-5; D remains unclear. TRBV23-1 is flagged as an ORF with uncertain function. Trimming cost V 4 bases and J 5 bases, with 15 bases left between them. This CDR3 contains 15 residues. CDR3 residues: CASSRGPTGDQPQHF. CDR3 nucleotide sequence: TGCGCCAGCAGTCGAGGCCCTACGGGTGATCAGCCCCAGCATTTT.

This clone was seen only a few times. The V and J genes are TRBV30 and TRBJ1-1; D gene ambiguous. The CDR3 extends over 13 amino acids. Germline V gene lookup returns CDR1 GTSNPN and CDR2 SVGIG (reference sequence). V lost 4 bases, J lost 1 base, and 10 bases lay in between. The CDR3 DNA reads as TGTGCCTGGACCCGAGTCAAGAACACTGAAGCTTTCTTT. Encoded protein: CAWTRVKNTEAFF.

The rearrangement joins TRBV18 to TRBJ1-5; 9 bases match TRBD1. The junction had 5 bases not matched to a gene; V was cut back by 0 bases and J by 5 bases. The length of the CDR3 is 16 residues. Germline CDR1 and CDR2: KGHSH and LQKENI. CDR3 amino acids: CASSPPNTGGYQPQHF. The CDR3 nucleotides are TGTGCCAGCTCACCACCTAATACAGGGGGCTATCAGCCCCAGCATTTT. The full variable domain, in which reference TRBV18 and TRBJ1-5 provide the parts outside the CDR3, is NAGVMQNPRHLVRRRGQEARLRCSPMKGHSHVYWYRQLPEEGLKFMVYLQKENIIDESGMPKERFSAEFPKEGPSILRIQQVVRGDSAAYFCASSPPNTGGYQPQHFGDGTRLSIL.

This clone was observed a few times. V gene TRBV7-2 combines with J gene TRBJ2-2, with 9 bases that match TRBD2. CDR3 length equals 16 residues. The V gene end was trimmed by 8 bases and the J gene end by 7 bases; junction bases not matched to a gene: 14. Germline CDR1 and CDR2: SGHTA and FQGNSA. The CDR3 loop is CASSSTGLAGNGELFF. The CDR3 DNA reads TGTGCCAGCTCCTCAACCGGGCTAGCGGGAAACGGGGAGCTGTTTTTT.

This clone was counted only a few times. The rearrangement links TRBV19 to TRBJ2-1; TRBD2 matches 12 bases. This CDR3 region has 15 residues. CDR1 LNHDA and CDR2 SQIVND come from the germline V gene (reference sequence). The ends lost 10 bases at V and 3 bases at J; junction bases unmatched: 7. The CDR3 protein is CATTLTSGSYNEQFF. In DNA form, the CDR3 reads TGTGCCACTACCCTGACTAGCGGGAGCTACAATGAGCAGTTCTTC.

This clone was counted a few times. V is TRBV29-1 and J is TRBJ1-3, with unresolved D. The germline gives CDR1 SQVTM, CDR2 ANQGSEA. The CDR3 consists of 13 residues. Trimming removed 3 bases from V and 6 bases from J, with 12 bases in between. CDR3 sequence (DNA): TGCAGCGTTGAGGGCACAGTAAAAAACACCATATATTTT. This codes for CSVEGTVKNTIYF.

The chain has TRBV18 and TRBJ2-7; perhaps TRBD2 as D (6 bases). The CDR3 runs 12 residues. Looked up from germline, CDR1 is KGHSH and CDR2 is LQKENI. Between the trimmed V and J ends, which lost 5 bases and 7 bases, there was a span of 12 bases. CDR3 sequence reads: CASSLREHEQYF. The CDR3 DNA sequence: TGTGCCAGCTCATTACGGGAGCATGAGCAGTACTTC.

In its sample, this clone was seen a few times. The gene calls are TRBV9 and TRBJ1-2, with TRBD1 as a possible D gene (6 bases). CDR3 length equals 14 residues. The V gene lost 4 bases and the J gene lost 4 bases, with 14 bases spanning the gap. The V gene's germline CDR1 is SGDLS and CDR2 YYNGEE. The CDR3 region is CASSLGQTSYGYTF. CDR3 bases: TGTGCCAGCAGCCTCGGACAGACCAGCTATGGCTACACCTTC.